Listed below are T cell receptor beta chains from one sample, sequenced in a study of cytomegalovirus exposure and HLA in healthy donors. Assay used: immunoSEQ multiplex PCR; TCRdb lists only in-frame clones, some missing. Among about 74,000 clones listed, about 93% were seen once. Sequenced input: PBMCs. The receptor source for this set is a man aged 18 to 30 in good health and CMV-seropositive. Each CDR3 is given with its conserved first and last residue. A D gene is named only where the DNA matches it firmly. Clone size is shown for a subset of rows, as once, few, many or a class of expanded clone.

>TRBJ1-5|-|TRBV6-4|TRBD1
CASSDRDRLNQPQHF
TGTGCCAGCAGTGACCGGGACAGGCTCAATCAGCCCCAGCATTTT
>TRBJ2-3|-|TRBV10-3|TRBD1
CAISDPAGTAASTDTQYF
TGTGCCATCAGTGATCCCGCCGGGACAGCCGCGTCCACAGATACGCAGTATTTT
>TRBJ2-5|once|TRBV28|TRBD2
CASSFERDREQETQYF
TGTGCCAGCAGTTTCGAGCGGGATAGGGAACAAGAGACCCAGTACTTC
>TRBJ2-3|once|TRBV18|TRBD2
CASSPRHRLTSGAADTQYF
TGTGCCAGCTCACCACGACATCGTCTGACTAGCGGCGCGGCAGATACGCAGTATTTT
>TRBJ1-2|-|TRBV5-8|-
CASRTTTHNYGYTF
TGTGCCAGCAGAACCACGACACACAACTATGGCTACACCTTC
>TRBJ2-7|-|TRBV28|-
CASSLGQLENYEQYF
TGTGCCAGCAGTTTAGGACAGCTGGAAAACTACGAGCAGTACTTC
>TRBJ1-5|-|TRBV6-5|-
CASGGQPQHF
TGTGCCAGTGGCGGTCAGCCCCAGCATTTT
>TRBJ1-1|-|TRBV5-1|-
CASSYTGWTGTEAFF
TGCGCCAGCAGCTACACAGGGTGGACGGGCACTGAAGCTTTCTTT
>TRBJ2-2|-|TRBV9|-
CASSVPGDAGELFF
TGTGCCAGCAGCGTCCCAGGGGATGCCGGGGAGCTGTTTTTT
>TRBJ2-7|-|TRBV6-6|TRBD1
CASSYSLRDSSYEQYF
TGTGCCAGCAGTTATTCCCTCCGGGACAGCTCCTACGAGCAGTACTTC
>TRBJ2-1|-|TRBV6-5|TRBD2
CASSSLSIGGYNEQFF
TGTGCCAGCAGTTCCCTAAGTATCGGGGGGTACAATGAGCAGTTCTTC
>TRBJ2-5|once|TRBV2|-
CASSSQETQYF
TGTGCCAGCAGTTCTCAAGAGACCCAGTACTTC
>TRBJ2-3|-|TRBV7-6|TRBD2
CASTQLAGAIGTDTQYF
TGTGCCAGCACCCAACTTGCGGGAGCTATAGGCACAGATACGCAGTATTTT
>TRBJ2-2|-|TRBV2|-
CASSEERTDTGELFF
TGTGCCAGCAGTGAAGAGAGGACAGACACCGGGGAGCTGTTTTTT